This entry lists 11 T cell receptor beta chains sequenced from one sample in a study of technical replicates of blood from a few donors. Clones were read by immunoSEQ multiplex PCR, and TCRdb kept only the in-frame ones, dropping some. The table records about 97,000 clones, 96% of them present only once. The sequencing input was T cells isolated from PBMCs. Receptors originate from a human donor in good health.

The chain uses TRBV7-9 and TRBJ2-5; the match to TRBD2 covers 10 bases. The CDR3 has 18 residues. Germline values: CDR1 SEHNR, CDR2 FQNEAQ (reference sequence). With 5 bases clipped from V and 5 bases from J, the junction kept 17 bases outside the gene matches. The CDR3: CASSPPALRKRGGETQYF. As DNA, the CDR3 is TGTGCCAGCAGCCCCCCGGCCCTCCGGAAGCGGGGGGGCGAGACCCAGTACTTC.

In this sample, this clone turned up once. The chain carries TRBV19 and TRBJ1-1, with 9 bases identical to TRBD1. The CDR3 spans 18 residues. After removal of 6 bases from V and 3 bases from J, the junction contained 17 bases not matched to a gene. CDR1 is LNHDA and CDR2 is SQIVND in the germline V gene (reference sequence). In DNA, the CDR3 is TGTGCCAGTAGCATCGGGGGACAGGGAGGTGAGTGGTACACTGAAGCTTTCTTT. It yields the protein CASSIGGQGGEWYTEAFF.

This clone was counted only a few times. The V call is TRBV25-1, the J call TRBJ2-2, with D uncertain. This CDR3 is built from 13 residues. V was cut by 7 bases and J by 1 base, with 7 bases left in between. Germline-derived CDR1 and CDR2 are MGHDK and SYGVNS. The CDR3 coding sequence is TGTGCCAGCACCCCCGGGAACACCGGGGAGCTGTTTTTT. Translation: CASTPGNTGELFF.

The rearrangement uses TRBV13 and TRBJ1-2; 8 bases agree with TRBD1. The V and J ends lost 4 bases and 6 bases, in that order; junction bases with no gene match: 7. Germline V gene lookup returns CDR1 PRHDT and CDR2 FYEKMQ (reference sequence). This CDR3 comprises 14 residues. CDR3 sequence reads: CASSSRQGQDGYTF. The CDR3 bases are TGTGCCAGCAGCTCACGACAGGGGCAGGATGGCTACACCTTC.

The chain employs TRBV7-9 and TRBJ2-3; TRBD2 matches 8 bases. CDR1 SEHNR and CDR2 FQNEAQ come from the germline V gene (reference sequence). The V and J ends lost 5 bases and 3 bases, in that order; junction bases with no gene match: 13. The CDR3 spans 17 residues. CDR3 sequence: CASSPSEIAGPTDTQYF. CDR3 sequence (DNA): TGTGCCAGCAGCCCGTCGGAGATAGCGGGACCTACAGATACGCAGTATTTT.

The chain uses TRBV30 and TRBJ1-5; no firm D call. The CDR3 contains 16 residues. The germline V gene has CDR1 GTSNPN and CDR2 SVGIG (reference sequence). V was trimmed by 0 bases and J by 0 bases, leaving 12 bases between them. The CDR3 loop is CAWSVLGQYSNQPQHF. The DNA of the CDR3 is TGTGCCTGGAGTGTACTAGGGCAGTATAGCAATCAGCCCCAGCATTTT.

CDR3 sequence (DNA): TGTGCCATCAAAGGACAGGGGGTAACTGAAGCTTTCTTT. Protein sequence: CAIKGQGVTEAFF. This chain joins TRBV10-3 and TRBJ1-1, with 10 bases fitting TRBD1. This CDR3 is built from 13 residues. CDR1 and CDR2 from the germline V gene are ENHRY and SYGVKD. V shed 7 bases, J shed 5 bases, and the junction held 4 bases outside the gene matches.

J is TRBJ1-2 and V is TRBV2; D is possibly TRBD1 (5 bases). Trimming removed 8 bases from V and 8 bases from J, with 9 bases in between. From germline, CDR1 is SNHLY and CDR2 FYNNEI. This CDR3 comprises 10 residues. The CDR3 DNA sequence: TGTGCCAGCGACAGTTACGGCTACACCTTC. This gives the protein CASDSYGYTF.

The gene calls are TRBV28 and TRBJ1-3; D perhaps matches TRBD1 (5 bases). V was trimmed by 5 bases and J by 2 bases, leaving 19 bases between them. The germline CDR1 and CDR2 sequences are MDHEN and SYDVKM. CDR3 length: 17 amino acids. The chain's CDR3 is CASSPLGRGKTGNTIYF. The CDR3 DNA sequence: TGTGCCAGCAGTCCCTTAGGTCGGGGGAAGACTGGAAACACCATATATTTT.

V and J are TRBV5-4 and TRBJ2-7, with D maybe TRBD1 (6 bases). The CDR3 loop spans 13 amino acids. Germline CDR1 and CDR2: SGHNT and YYREEE (reference sequence). V lost 4 bases to trimming and J lost 3 bases, with 11 bases between them. The chain's CDR3 is CASSLPDSYEQYF. The CDR3, as DNA: TGTGCCAGCAGCCTACCGGACAGCTACGAGCAGTACTTC.

V is TRBV5-1 and J is TRBJ2-3, with 10 bases matching TRBD2. Per the germline V gene, CDR1 is SGHRS and CDR2 is YFSETQ. The CDR3 contains 16 residues. With V trimmed by 3 bases and J by 2 bases, 6 bases remained unmatched. CDR3 amino acids: CASSSQRGGNTDTQYF. The CDR3 DNA reads as TGCGCCAGCAGCTCGCAGCGGGGGGGAAACACAGATACGCAGTATTTT.